The present entry profiles one T cell receptor (beta chain) with its context. Its antigen remains unknown. The repertoire was sequenced with immunoSEQ multiplex PCR; TCRdb's copy has only in-frame clones and lacks some. This table has 780,000 or so clones, roughly 72% appearing once. The sample originates from a study of shared clonotypes between healthy human individuals. General study findings and limits: Roughly 5% of naive CD4 clonotypes were common to a few donors. Sampling involved blood alone; tissue repertoires likely differ.

The sequence was collected from a woman aged 25 to 39 in good health. Sequencing used memory CD4+ T cells sorted from blood. Subset of the sample: CD45RA-negative fraction.

The CDR3: CASSGQGLETQYF. The CDR3 DNA reads TGTGCCAGTAGTGGACAGGGGCTGGAGACCCAGTACTTC. This chain joins TRBV19 and TRBJ2-5; 9 bases line up with TRBD1. Per the germline V gene, CDR1 is LNHDA and CDR2 is SQIVND (reference sequence). V shed 5 bases and J 5 bases; nucleotides not matched to a gene: 3. The CDR3 spans 13 residues.